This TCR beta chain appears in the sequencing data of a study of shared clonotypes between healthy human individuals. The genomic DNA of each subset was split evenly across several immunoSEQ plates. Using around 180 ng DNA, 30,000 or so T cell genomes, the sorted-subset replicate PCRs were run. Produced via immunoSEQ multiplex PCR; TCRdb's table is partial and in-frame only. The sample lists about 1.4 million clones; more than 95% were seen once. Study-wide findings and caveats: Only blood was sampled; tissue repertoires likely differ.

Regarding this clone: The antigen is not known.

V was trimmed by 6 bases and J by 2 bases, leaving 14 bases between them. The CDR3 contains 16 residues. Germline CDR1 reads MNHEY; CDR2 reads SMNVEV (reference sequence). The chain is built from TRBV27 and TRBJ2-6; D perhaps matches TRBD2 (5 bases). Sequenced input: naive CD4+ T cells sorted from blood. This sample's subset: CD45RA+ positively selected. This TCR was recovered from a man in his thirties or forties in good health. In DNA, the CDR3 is TGTGCCAGCAGCTCAATTGGAGGAACTGGGGCCAACGTCCTGACTTTC. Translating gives CASSSIGGTGANVLTF.